The rows below give T cell receptor beta chains drawn from one sample of a study of shared clonotypes between healthy human individuals. The repertoire was sequenced with immunoSEQ multiplex PCR; TCRdb's copy has only in-frame clones and lacks some. The sample carries about 610,000 clones, around 96% recorded once. Sample: naive CD8+ T cells sorted from blood. All receptors come from a woman in her 30s in good health. Each CDR3 is given with its conserved first and last residue. D genes are given only for firm matches. Clone size appears in some rows only: once, few, many, or a class for an expanded clone.

D: -; V: TRBV13; J: TRBJ2-1; size: -; DNA: TGTGCCAGCAGCTTAGGGGGCTTGAGTAATGAGCAGTTCTTC; CDR3: CASSLGGLSNEQFF
D: -; V: TRBV5-6; J: TRBJ1-5; size: -; DNA: TGTGCCAGCAGCTTGGCTTCGGCGATGGTGCGCAATCAGCCCCAGCATTTT; CDR3: CASSLASAMVRNQPQHF
D: -; V: TRBV10-1; J: TRBJ2-5; size: -; DNA: TGCGCCAGCAGTGAGACGAACTCGGAGACCCAGTACTTC; CDR3: CASSETNSETQYF
D: -; V: TRBV5-6; J: TRBJ2-3; size: -; DNA: TGTGCCAGCAGCACAGGTACAGATACGCAGTATTTT; CDR3: CASSTGTDTQYF
D: -; V: TRBV9; J: TRBJ2-1; size: once; DNA: TGTGCCAGCAGCGGACCAAGGGGGAGCTCCTACAATGAGCAGTTCTTC; CDR3: CASSGPRGSSYNEQFF
D: -; V: TRBV7-9; J: TRBJ1-4; size: -; DNA: TGTGCCAGCAGCTTAGCGCTTGGTTGGGACGGTAATGAAAAACTGTTTTTT; CDR3: CASSLALGWDGNEKLFF
D: -; V: TRBV28; J: TRBJ2-7; size: -; DNA: TGTGCCAGCAGTTATCCGGACGTCGAGCAGTACTTC; CDR3: CASSYPDVEQYF
D: TRBD1; V: TRBV29-1; J: TRBJ2-3; size: -; DNA: TGCAGCGTTGACGACCCGGCAGGGGGACCTGCAGATACGCAGTATTTT; CDR3: CSVDDPAGGPADTQYF
D: -; V: TRBV7-9; J: TRBJ1-3; size: -; DNA: TGTGCCAGCAGCCCGCCGAGCTCTGGAAACACCATATATTTT; CDR3: CASSPPSSGNTIYF
D: TRBD2; V: TRBV2; J: TRBJ2-1; size: -; DNA: TGTGCCAGCAGCGGACTAGCGGGCCGTAGCTCCTACAATGAGCAGTTCTTC; CDR3: CASSGLAGRSSYNEQFF
D: -; V: TRBV2; J: TRBJ2-2; size: -; DNA: TGTGCCAGCGCGGGACAGAACACCGGGGAGCTGTTTTTT; CDR3: CASAGQNTGELFF
D: TRBD2; V: TRBV9; J: TRBJ2-1; size: -; DNA: TGTGCCAGCAGCCCGAGACTAGCGGGGAGGTCCTACAATGAGCAGTTCTTC; CDR3: CASSPRLAGRSYNEQFF
D: -; V: TRBV6-5; J: TRBJ1-2; size: -; DNA: TGTGCCAGCAGTTATTCGGGAACCATTGGGAATGGCTACACCTTC; CDR3: CASSYSGTIGNGYTF
D: -; V: TRBV28; J: TRBJ1-5; size: -; DNA: TGTGCCACCCGAACCAGGGATCAGCCCCAGCATTTT; CDR3: CATRTRDQPQHF
D: -; V: TRBV28; J: TRBJ1-6; size: -; DNA: TGTGCCAGCAGTTTCACGGGGGGCTTCTCACCCCTCCACTTT; CDR3: CASSFTGGFSPLHF
D: TRBD1; V: TRBV27; J: TRBJ2-2; size: -; DNA: TGTGCCAGCAGTTATACAGGGGATCGGGGAACCGGGGAGCTGTTTTTT; CDR3: CASSYTGDRGTGELFF
D: -; V: TRBV14; J: TRBJ2-1; size: -; DNA: TGTGCCAGCAGCCCCAGGGGGGGGGAGGGCGATCTCGGCGAGCAGTTCTTC; CDR3: CASSPRGGEGDLGEQFF
D: TRBD1; V: TRBV29-1; J: TRBJ1-4; size: -; DNA: TGCAGCGTCCTCTCGGGACAGTCTAATGAAAAACTGTTTTTT; CDR3: CSVLSGQSNEKLFF
D: -; V: TRBV14; J: TRBJ2-1; size: -; DNA: TGTGCCAGCAGCCAAGAGGTAGCGGCAGATGAGCAGTTCTTC; CDR3: CASSQEVAADEQFF
D: -; V: TRBV4-1; J: TRBJ1-3; size: -; DNA: TGCGCCAGCAGCCAAGTTTGGGGGGTCTCAGGAAACACCATATATTTT; CDR3: CASSQVWGVSGNTIYF
D: -; V: TRBV27; J: TRBJ2-1; size: -; DNA: TGTGCCAGCAGTCCCACCGGGACGGGCAATGAGCAGTTCTTC; CDR3: CASSPTGTGNEQFF
D: -; V: TRBV2; J: TRBJ2-7; size: -; DNA: TGTGCCAGCAGGGACGGTAGCTCCTACGAGCAGTACTTC; CDR3: CASRDGSSYEQYF
D: TRBD2; V: TRBV10-3; J: TRBJ2-1; size: -; DNA: TGTGCCATCAGTGGAGGCCTAGCGGGACCCGACAATGAGCAGTTCTTC; CDR3: CAISGGLAGPDNEQFF
D: -; V: TRBV15; J: TRBJ2-7; size: -; DNA: TGTGCCACCAGCAAAACGACAATGGCCGACTCCTACGAGCAGTACTTC; CDR3: CATSKTTMADSYEQYF
D: -; V: TRBV14; J: TRBJ2-7; size: -; DNA: TGTGCCAGCAGCCCGGGACTGAACTCCTACGAGCAGTACTTC; CDR3: CASSPGLNSYEQYF
D: TRBD2; V: TRBV27; J: TRBJ2-3; size: -; DNA: TGTGCCAGCAGTTTGACTAGCGGGAGGGCCATAGATACGCAGTATTTT; CDR3: CASSLTSGRAIDTQYF
D: -; V: TRBV30; J: TRBJ1-1; size: -; DNA: TGTGCCGGAGGGTCGAACACTGAAGCTTTCTTT; CDR3: CAGGSNTEAFF
D: -; V: TRBV13; J: TRBJ2-2; size: once; DNA: TGTGCCAGCAGCTTGGGTCGACTTGGCGGCGGGGAGCTGTTTTTT; CDR3: CASSLGRLGGGELFF
D: -; V: TRBV6-5; J: TRBJ1-5; size: -; DNA: TGTGCCAGCAGTTACTCGGAGGGCAATCAGCCCCAGCATTTT; CDR3: CASSYSEGNQPQHF
D: TRBD2; V: TRBV5-4; J: TRBJ2-7; size: -; DNA: TGTGCCAGCAGCTTAGCGGGGGAGCAGTACTTC; CDR3: CASSLAGEQYF
D: -; V: TRBV4-1; J: TRBJ2-1; size: -; DNA: TGCGCCAGCAGCCCTCACAGGGCCTTGATCAGTGTTGAGCAGTTCTTC; CDR3: CASSPHRALISVEQFF
D: TRBD1; V: TRBV19; J: TRBJ2-3; size: -; DNA: TGTGCCAGTACCTTTGGGACAGGGGGAACAGATACGCAGTATTTT; CDR3: CASTFGTGGTDTQYF
D: -; V: TRBV6-5; J: TRBJ1-5; size: -; DNA: TGTGCCAGCAGTTACTCTTGGGGAGATAGCAATCAGCCCCAGCATTTT; CDR3: CASSYSWGDSNQPQHF
D: -; V: TRBV2; J: TRBJ1-2; size: -; DNA: TGTGCCAGCAGTGAGGGGGACGGGCCTAACTATGGCTACACCTTC; CDR3: CASSEGDGPNYGYTF
D: -; V: TRBV19; J: TRBJ2-7; size: -; DNA: TGTGCCAGTAGTTTGATGGCGGGACACACCATTTACGAGCAGTACTTC; CDR3: CASSLMAGHTIYEQYF
D: -; V: TRBV9; J: TRBJ2-5; size: -; DNA: TGTGCCAGCAGCGCCAAAGGGGGGAAAGAGACCCAGTACTTC; CDR3: CASSAKGGKETQYF
D: TRBD2; V: TRBV27; J: TRBJ2-3; size: -; DNA: TGTGCCAGCAGTACACTAGCGGGAAGGACAGATACGCAGTATTTT; CDR3: CASSTLAGRTDTQYF
D: -; V: TRBV6-1; J: TRBJ1-3; size: -; DNA: TGTGCCAGCAGAAGCACGGGTGGAAACACCATATATTTT; CDR3: CASRSTGGNTIYF
D: -; V: TRBV4-1; J: TRBJ2-6; size: -; DNA: TGCGCCAGCAGCCAAGATCGTCGGGGACCGGGGACCACTGGGGCCAACGTCCTGACTTTC; CDR3: CASSQDRRGPGTTGANVLTF
D: -; V: TRBV4-2; J: TRBJ1-3; size: -; DNA: TGTGCCAGCAGCTCCCGCGGCGGGTCCTCTGGAAACACCATATATTTT; CDR3: CASSSRGGSSGNTIYF
D: -; V: TRBV28; J: TRBJ1-4; size: -; DNA: TGTGCCAGCAGTTTGCCCACGTTAGCAACTAATGAAAAACTGTTTTTT; CDR3: CASSLPTLATNEKLFF
D: -; V: TRBV6-5; J: TRBJ2-5; size: -; DNA: TGTGCCGTAACCCCAGGACCCTTCCAAGAGACCCAGTACTTC; CDR3: CAVTPGPFQETQYF
D: TRBD2; V: TRBV10-3; J: TRBJ2-7; size: -; DNA: TGTGCCATCAGTGAGTCCGGACTAGCGGGGTCCTACGAGCAGTACTTC; CDR3: CAISESGLAGSYEQYF
D: TRBD1; V: TRBV6-1; J: TRBJ2-7; size: -; DNA: TGTGCCAGCAGTGAAGCGGCAGGGGGATTCTACGAGCAGTACTTC; CDR3: CASSEAAGGFYEQYF
D: -; V: TRBV7-8; J: TRBJ2-1; size: -; DNA: TGTGCCAGCAGCTACGACGGGAGACTCTCCCCGGATGAGCAGTTCTTC; CDR3: CASSYDGRLSPDEQFF
D: TRBD2; V: TRBV4-1; J: TRBJ2-3; size: -; DNA: TGCGCCAGCAGCCAAGATCTGCCTAGCGGGATCACAGATACGCAGTATTTT; CDR3: CASSQDLPSGITDTQYF